This T cell receptor beta chain was observed in a study of blood T cell repertoires in COVID-19. Study in general: T cells, B-cell-depleted T cells, or PBMCs supplied cDNA or gDNA.

Recruited during active infection, patients (from Seattle) were subsequently followed longitudinally. The table came from immunoSEQ multiplex PCR; TCRdb's copy has only in-frame clones and leaves some out. The sample has some 150,000 clones, about four fifths seen once. The CDR3 covers 16 residues. The V gene end was trimmed by 1 base and the J gene end by 4 bases; junction bases not matched to a gene: 4. CDR1 is SNHLY and CDR2 is FYNNEI in the germline V gene. The TCR comes from a woman aged 70-85 years with COVID-19, enrolled during active disease. Specimen: peripheral blood. V is TRBV2 and J is TRBJ1-2, with 12 bases identical to TRBD1. CDR3 sequence: CASSEGGQGASYGYTF. The CDR3 coding sequence is TGTGCCAGCAGTGAAGGGGGACAGGGGGCGAGCTATGGCTACACCTTC.